This is a list of T cell receptor beta chains from one sample in a study of T cells after posttransplantation cyclophosphamide. TCRdb's table, derived via immunoSEQ multiplex PCR, lists solely in-frame clones and lacks some. Listed here are about 33,000 clones without any singletons, the top ten holding under 5.5%. The sequencing sample was made of PBMCs. These receptors were collected from a woman aged 25-40 years in good health and a related stem cell transplant donor. Both conserved end residues are part of each CDR3. The order of the fields is CDR3 protein, V gene.

CDR3 protein: CASSGRTAGELFF
V gene: TRBV19

CDR3 protein: CAISDGTASYEQYF
V gene: TRBV10-3

CDR3 protein: CSGLWGGEQYF
V gene: TRBV29-1

CDR3 protein: CASSSRGVQPQHF
V gene: TRBV12-3/TRBV12-4

CDR3 protein: CASSLGWGDRGPSNQPQHF
V gene: TRBV7-2

CDR3 protein: CASSQVAQGVHGYTF
V gene: TRBV4-1

CDR3 protein: CASAPRGGATEAFF
V gene: TRBV6-6

CDR3 protein: CASSPRQENEQFF
V gene: TRBV11-3

CDR3 protein: CASSSDSYGYTF
V gene: TRBV5-4

CDR3 protein: CASSLAGGEKLFF
V gene: TRBV5-6

CDR3 protein: CASSQDIRGHEQYF
V gene: TRBV14

CDR3 protein: CASSPYRAYEQYF
V gene: TRBV18

CDR3 protein: CASSSMSDTQYF
V gene: TRBV23-1

CDR3 protein: CASRHRTGTYEQYF
V gene: TRBV2

CDR3 protein: CASSDKAGITGEQFF
V gene: TRBV5-1

CDR3 protein: CASSLEGAEFF
V gene: TRBV28

CDR3 protein: CASSLGGAETQYF
V gene: TRBV5-4

CDR3 protein: CASSSGQGTYGYTF
V gene: TRBV5-1

CDR3 protein: CASSATETSGGFEQYF
V gene: TRBV7-8

CDR3 protein: CASSLSGVESPLHF
V gene: TRBV12-3/TRBV12-4

CDR3 protein: CATSQGLPKLDTQYF
V gene: TRBV15

CDR3 protein: CASSPSGTGNTEAFF
V gene: TRBV5-1

CDR3 protein: CASSPGTGIFYEQYF
V gene: TRBV6-5

CDR3 protein: CASSVVGAGPEETQYF
V gene: TRBV9

CDR3 protein: CASSWAGLAGPTDTQYF
V gene: TRBV5-4

CDR3 protein: CASSPAWGQSYEQYF
V gene: TRBV7-9

CDR3 protein: CASSFLGGNEQYF
V gene: TRBV7-9

CDR3 protein: CASSNTGGVETQYF
V gene: TRBV7-2

CDR3 protein: CASSFNREGQPQHF
V gene: TRBV11-2

CDR3 protein: CASSPGRWERGANVLTF
V gene: TRBV5-1

CDR3 protein: CASSEAGQENTEAFF
V gene: TRBV6-4

CDR3 protein: CASSLALQGAGGYTF
V gene: TRBV7-2

CDR3 protein: CATSDISTGYTF
V gene: TRBV24-1

CDR3 protein: CASSPVTGRGSSEAFF
V gene: TRBV28

CDR3 protein: CASSDLKRGGSTGELFF
V gene: TRBV5-6

CDR3 protein: CASSPPTGGSYNEQFF
V gene: TRBV12-3/TRBV12-4

CDR3 protein: CASSIGALGTYEQYF
V gene: TRBV19

CDR3 protein: CASRTGRDTGELFF
V gene: TRBV5-1

CDR3 protein: CARSFFGRQGVGEKLFF
V gene: TRBV5-3

CDR3 protein: CASSWGRTGVTEAFF
V gene: TRBV5-1

CDR3 protein: CASSLSPLETQYF
V gene: TRBV12-3/TRBV12-4

CDR3 protein: CASSLYRQGNEQYF
V gene: TRBV28